The entry below describes one T cell receptor (beta chain). The antigen is unknown. This sample is drawn from a study of T cell repertoires in cytomegalovirus infection. Turning to the study itself: Through public TCR beta signatures, both CMV infection and matching HLA type were indicated.

The study's findings and limits: Across the ex vivo response, the dominant clonotypes were HLA-C-restricted CMV-specific TCR beta clonotypes. CMV carriers having the relevant HLA were flagged by cumulative public TCR beta family frequency.

MiXCR, run by TCRdb on the reads, gives a single entry per CDR3 protein. The table records about 740,000 distinct CDR3 sequences, about a third of them present only once. The CDR3 consists of 17 residues. CDR1 and CDR2 from the germline V gene are SGHNT and YYREEE (reference sequence). The V and J ends lost 2 bases and 1 base respectively, with 15 bases between them. This chain connects TRBV5-4 to TRBJ2-2; D call uncertain. The receptor comes from a human donor in good health (CMV status not recorded). Some clones in this sample may be carry-over from other donors' samples. Sample: PBMCs. CDR3 bases: TGTGCCAGCAGCTTACGAACAACGGCGGAGAACACCGGGGAGCTGTTTTTT. Encoded protein: CASSLRTTAENTGELFF.